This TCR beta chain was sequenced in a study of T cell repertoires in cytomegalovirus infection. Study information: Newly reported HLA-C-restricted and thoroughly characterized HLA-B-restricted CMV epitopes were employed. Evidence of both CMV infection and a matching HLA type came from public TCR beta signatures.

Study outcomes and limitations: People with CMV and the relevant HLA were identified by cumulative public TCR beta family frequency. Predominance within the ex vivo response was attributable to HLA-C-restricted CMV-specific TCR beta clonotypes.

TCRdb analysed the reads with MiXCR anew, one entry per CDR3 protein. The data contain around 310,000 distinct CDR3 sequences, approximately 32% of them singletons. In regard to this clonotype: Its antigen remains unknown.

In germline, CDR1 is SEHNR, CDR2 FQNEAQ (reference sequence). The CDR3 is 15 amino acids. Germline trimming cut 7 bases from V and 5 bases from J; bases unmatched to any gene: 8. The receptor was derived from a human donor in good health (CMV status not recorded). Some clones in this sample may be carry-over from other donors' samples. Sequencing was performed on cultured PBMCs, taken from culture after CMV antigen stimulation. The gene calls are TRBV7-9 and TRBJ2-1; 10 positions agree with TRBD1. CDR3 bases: TGTGCCAGCATCAAATCCGGGACAGGGGACAATGAGCAGTTCTTC. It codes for CASIKSGTGDNEQFF. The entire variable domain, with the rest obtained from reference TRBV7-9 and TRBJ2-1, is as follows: DTGVSQNPRHKITKRGQNVTFRCDPISEHNRLYWYRQTLGQGPEFLTYFQNEAQLEKSRLLSDRFSAERPKGSFSTLEIQRTEQGDSAMYLCASIKSGTGDNEQFFGPGTRLTVL.